Below, 19 T cell receptor beta chains from the same sample are listed, as sequenced in a study of cytomegalovirus exposure and HLA in healthy donors. TCRdb's copy holds only in-frame clones and misses some; the assay was immunoSEQ multiplex PCR. Of about 240,000 clones listed, around 86% are singletons. Sequenced input: PBMCs. These receptors all stem from a woman in her thirties in good health and CMV-seropositive.

CDR3 in amino acids: CASSQSPGLAGDSSYNEQFF. The CDR3 DNA reads as TGTGCCAGCAGCCAATCACCGGGACTAGCGGGAGACAGCTCCTACAATGAGCAGTTCTTC. The V call is TRBV14, the J call TRBJ2-1; 14 bases align to TRBD2. This CDR3 comprises 20 residues. V shed 2 bases, J shed 0 bases, and the junction held 9 bases outside the gene matches. Germline V gene lookup returns CDR1 SGHDN and CDR2 FVKESK.

Here the CDR3 DNA reads TGTGCCAGCAGCTTGCAGGGGGCAAATGAAAAACTGTTTTTT. Translating gives CASSLQGANEKLFF. The J gene is TRBJ1-4, the V gene TRBV5-4; 8 positions agree with TRBD1. V shed 1 base, J shed 5 bases, and the junction held 1 base outside the gene matches. This CDR3 contains 14 residues. The V gene's germline CDR1 is SGHNT and CDR2 YYREEE (reference sequence).

This clone was counted a few times. The genes are TRBV2 and TRBJ1-1; 7 nucleotides agree with TRBD1. Germline V gene data show CDR1 as SNHLY and CDR2 as FYNNEI. Trimming took 6 bases from V and 2 from J; bases not matched to a gene: 6. The CDR3 is 14 amino acids. CDR3 sequence (DNA): TGTGCCAGCAGGAGACAGGGTGTAAACACTGAAGCTTTCTTT. The encoded protein is CASRRQGVNTEAFF.

The sample holds one count of this clone. The chain combines TRBV5-4 with TRBJ2-7; the match to TRBD2 covers 15 bases. Germline V gene data show CDR1 as SGHNT and CDR2 as YYREEE (reference sequence). V lost 4 bases to trimming and J lost 2 bases; unmatched junction nucleotides: 7. The CDR3 loop spans 17 amino acids. Here the CDR3 reads CASSLGGLAGGTYEQYF. The CDR3 DNA is TGTGCCAGCAGCCTGGGGGGACTAGCGGGAGGCACCTACGAGCAGTACTTC. The complete variable domain, with remaining parts taken from reference TRBV5-4 and TRBJ2-7, reads ETGVTQSPTHLIKTRGQQVTLRCSSQSGHNTVSWYQQALGQGPQFIFQYYREEENGRGNFPPRFSGLQFPNYSSELNVNALELDDSALYLCASSLGGLAGGTYEQYFGPGTRLTVT.

The chain has TRBV7-8 and TRBJ2-7; 7 nucleotides line up with TRBD1. Germline V lookup: CDR1 SGHVS, CDR2 FQNEAQ. This CDR3 spans 15 amino acids. Trimming removed 2 bases from V and 0 bases from J; junction bases left unmatched: 4. CDR3 sequence (DNA): TGTGCCAGCAGCTTAACAGGGGAGAGCTCCTACGAGCAGTACTTC. This codes for CASSLTGESSYEQYF.

The rearrangement links TRBV27 to TRBJ2-7; 10 bases are shared with TRBD2. CDR3 length equals 16 residues. Germline V gene sequence: CDR1 MNHEY, CDR2 SMNVEV (reference sequence). J gave up 2 bases and V 5 bases, and 9 bases lay outside the gene matches. As DNA, the CDR3 is TGTGCCAGCAGTCTCGGATCTAGCGGGGGCACCTACGAGCAGTACTTC. It encodes CASSLGSSGGTYEQYF.

The chain joins TRBV19 to TRBJ2-3; 8 bases line up with TRBD2. V shed 3 bases and J 6 bases; nucleotides not matched to a gene: 8. The germline CDR1 and CDR2 sequences are LNHDA and SQIVND (reference sequence). The CDR3 is 15 residues long. The CDR3 is CASSISREGGDTQYF. The CDR3 DNA is TGTGCCAGTAGTATCAGCCGGGAGGGGGGCGATACGCAGTATTTT. Together with reference TRBV19 and TRBJ2-3, the CDR3 gives the full variable domain: DGGITQSPKYLFRKEGQNVTLSCEQNLNHDAMYWYRQDPGQGLRLIYYSQIVNDFQKGDIAEGYSVSREKKESFPLTVTSAQKNPTAFYLCASSISREGGDTQYFGPGTRLTVL.

The sample holds one count of this clone. CDR3 amino acids: CASRMTSGAYEQYF. CDR3 DNA sequence: TGTGCCAGCAGGATGACTAGCGGGGCCTACGAGCAGTACTTC. The rearrangement joins TRBV6-5 to TRBJ2-7; 11 bases line up with TRBD2. CDR3 length: 14 residues. Per germline, CDR1 MNHEY and CDR2 SVGAGI. The junction had 3 bases not matched to a gene; V was cut back by 6 bases and J by 2 bases.

This clone was counted a few times. The CDR3 region is CASSSDRGHEQYF. The CDR3 nucleotides read TGTGCCAGCAGTTCGGACAGGGGGCACGAGCAGTACTTC. This chain links TRBV11-3 with TRBJ2-7; 11 bases fit TRBD1. The CDR3 has 13 amino acids. With 6 bases clipped from V and 5 bases from J, the junction kept 3 bases outside the gene matches. The germline gives CDR1 SGHNT, CDR2 YENEEA.

This sequence joins TRBV20-1 and TRBJ2-5; the D is unclear. V shed 4 bases and J shed 1 base, with 4 bases lying between them. In germline, CDR1 is DFQATT, CDR2 SNEGSKA (reference sequence). The CDR3 consists of 11 residues. DNA of the CDR3: TGCAGTGCTATTATCCAAGAGACCCAGTACTTC. This encodes CSAIIQETQYF.

V and J are TRBV27 and TRBJ2-3, with D possibly TRBD2 on 6 matching bases. There are 16 residues in the CDR3. The V gene's germline CDR1 is MNHEY and CDR2 SMNVEV (reference sequence). Trimming removed 1 base from V and 2 bases from J, with 13 bases in between. This CDR3 reads CASSLLGGDYTDTQYF. Here the CDR3 DNA reads TGTGCCAGCAGTTTATTAGGCGGGGATTACACAGATACGCAGTATTTT.

The chain employs TRBV10-3 and TRBJ2-1, with 7 bases fitting TRBD2. The germline V gene has CDR1 ENHRY and CDR2 SYGVKD. This CDR3 is built from 15 residues. The J segment lost 3 bases and the V segment lost 4 bases, leaving 6 bases of the junction unmatched. DNA for the CDR3: TGTGCCATCAGTGGGTCTAGCGGAGACTACAATGAGCAGTTCTTC. It specifies CAISGSSGDYNEQFF.

This clone has a count of ten or more. The rearrangement uses TRBV5-6 and TRBJ2-6, with 9 positions matching TRBD1. Germline CDR1 reads SGHDT; CDR2 reads YYEEEE. The CDR3 has 19 residues. The V gene end was trimmed by 4 bases and the J gene end by 1 base; junction bases not matched to a gene: 12. Written as DNA, the CDR3 is TGTGCCAGCAGCCCGGGGGTCGGGACAGGGATGTCTGGGGCCAACGTCCTGACTTTC. This translates into CASSPGVGTGMSGANVLTF.

This clone came up once. The rearrangement links TRBV28 to TRBJ2-7; D not resolved. V shed 3 bases and J shed 3 bases, with 9 bases lying between them. Looked up from germline, CDR1 is MDHEN and CDR2 is SYDVKM. This CDR3 region has 13 residues. CDR3 loop: CASSLQRNYEQYF. The CDR3 nucleotides are TGTGCCAGCAGTTTGCAGCGAAACTACGAGCAGTACTTC. The full variable domain, with the rest looked up from reference TRBV28 and TRBJ2-7, is DVKVTQSSRYLVKRTGEKVFLECVQDMDHENMFWYRQDPGLGLRLIYFSYDVKMKEKGDIPEGYSVSREKKERFSLILESASTNQTSMYLCASSLQRNYEQYFGPGTRLTVT.

The chain couples TRBV13 to TRBJ2-7; D may be TRBD2 (6 bases). CDR3 size: 15 residues. From germline, CDR1 is PRHDT and CDR2 FYEKMQ (reference sequence). V lost 4 bases and J 2 bases, leaving 15 bases between the germline ends. CDR3 sequence: CASSSTGLIAYEQYF. The CDR3 nucleotides are TGTGCCAGCAGCTCAACGGGACTTATCGCCTACGAGCAGTACTTC.

CDR3: CASGQVTYEKLFF. CDR3 nucleotides: TGTGCCAGCGGACAGGTTACCTATGAAAAACTGTTTTTT. The chain recombines TRBV7-9 with TRBJ1-4; 7 bases are a match to TRBD1. V trimming: 8 bases; J trimming: 6 bases; junction bases outside the gene matches: 6. The germline gives CDR1 SEHNR, CDR2 FQNEAQ (reference sequence). CDR3 length: 13 residues.

The V call is TRBV19, the J call TRBJ2-2; the D gene is possibly TRBD2 (6 bases). Germline V lookup: CDR1 LNHDA, CDR2 SQIVND (reference sequence). This CDR3 is built from 14 residues. The V end was cut by 8 bases, the J end by 1 base, with 11 bases between. The CDR3 DNA is TGTGCCAGTCAGGGACTCCTGAACACCGGGGAGCTGTTTTTT. The encoded protein is CASQGLLNTGELFF.

The V call is TRBV19, the J call TRBJ1-1, with D possibly TRBD1 on 6 matching bases. The V gene lost 1 base and the J gene lost 4 bases, with 10 bases spanning the gap. CDR1 and CDR2 (germline): LNHDA, SQIVND (reference sequence). The length of the CDR3 is 14 residues. CDR3 region: CASSIVQGSTEAFF. CDR3 coding DNA: TGTGCCAGTAGTATAGTTCAGGGGAGCACTGAAGCTTTCTTT.

The count of this clone is one. This chain connects TRBV5-1 to TRBJ2-5; 11 bases agree with TRBD1. Germline CDR1 and CDR2: SGHRS and YFSETQ. The CDR3 spans 18 residues. V gave up 2 bases and J gave up 1 base; unmatched junction bases: 10. The DNA for the CDR3 is TGCGCCAGCAGCTTCGAATTTGGGACAGGGGGACCCCAAGAGACCCAGTACTTC. It is translated as CASSFEFGTGGPQETQYF.